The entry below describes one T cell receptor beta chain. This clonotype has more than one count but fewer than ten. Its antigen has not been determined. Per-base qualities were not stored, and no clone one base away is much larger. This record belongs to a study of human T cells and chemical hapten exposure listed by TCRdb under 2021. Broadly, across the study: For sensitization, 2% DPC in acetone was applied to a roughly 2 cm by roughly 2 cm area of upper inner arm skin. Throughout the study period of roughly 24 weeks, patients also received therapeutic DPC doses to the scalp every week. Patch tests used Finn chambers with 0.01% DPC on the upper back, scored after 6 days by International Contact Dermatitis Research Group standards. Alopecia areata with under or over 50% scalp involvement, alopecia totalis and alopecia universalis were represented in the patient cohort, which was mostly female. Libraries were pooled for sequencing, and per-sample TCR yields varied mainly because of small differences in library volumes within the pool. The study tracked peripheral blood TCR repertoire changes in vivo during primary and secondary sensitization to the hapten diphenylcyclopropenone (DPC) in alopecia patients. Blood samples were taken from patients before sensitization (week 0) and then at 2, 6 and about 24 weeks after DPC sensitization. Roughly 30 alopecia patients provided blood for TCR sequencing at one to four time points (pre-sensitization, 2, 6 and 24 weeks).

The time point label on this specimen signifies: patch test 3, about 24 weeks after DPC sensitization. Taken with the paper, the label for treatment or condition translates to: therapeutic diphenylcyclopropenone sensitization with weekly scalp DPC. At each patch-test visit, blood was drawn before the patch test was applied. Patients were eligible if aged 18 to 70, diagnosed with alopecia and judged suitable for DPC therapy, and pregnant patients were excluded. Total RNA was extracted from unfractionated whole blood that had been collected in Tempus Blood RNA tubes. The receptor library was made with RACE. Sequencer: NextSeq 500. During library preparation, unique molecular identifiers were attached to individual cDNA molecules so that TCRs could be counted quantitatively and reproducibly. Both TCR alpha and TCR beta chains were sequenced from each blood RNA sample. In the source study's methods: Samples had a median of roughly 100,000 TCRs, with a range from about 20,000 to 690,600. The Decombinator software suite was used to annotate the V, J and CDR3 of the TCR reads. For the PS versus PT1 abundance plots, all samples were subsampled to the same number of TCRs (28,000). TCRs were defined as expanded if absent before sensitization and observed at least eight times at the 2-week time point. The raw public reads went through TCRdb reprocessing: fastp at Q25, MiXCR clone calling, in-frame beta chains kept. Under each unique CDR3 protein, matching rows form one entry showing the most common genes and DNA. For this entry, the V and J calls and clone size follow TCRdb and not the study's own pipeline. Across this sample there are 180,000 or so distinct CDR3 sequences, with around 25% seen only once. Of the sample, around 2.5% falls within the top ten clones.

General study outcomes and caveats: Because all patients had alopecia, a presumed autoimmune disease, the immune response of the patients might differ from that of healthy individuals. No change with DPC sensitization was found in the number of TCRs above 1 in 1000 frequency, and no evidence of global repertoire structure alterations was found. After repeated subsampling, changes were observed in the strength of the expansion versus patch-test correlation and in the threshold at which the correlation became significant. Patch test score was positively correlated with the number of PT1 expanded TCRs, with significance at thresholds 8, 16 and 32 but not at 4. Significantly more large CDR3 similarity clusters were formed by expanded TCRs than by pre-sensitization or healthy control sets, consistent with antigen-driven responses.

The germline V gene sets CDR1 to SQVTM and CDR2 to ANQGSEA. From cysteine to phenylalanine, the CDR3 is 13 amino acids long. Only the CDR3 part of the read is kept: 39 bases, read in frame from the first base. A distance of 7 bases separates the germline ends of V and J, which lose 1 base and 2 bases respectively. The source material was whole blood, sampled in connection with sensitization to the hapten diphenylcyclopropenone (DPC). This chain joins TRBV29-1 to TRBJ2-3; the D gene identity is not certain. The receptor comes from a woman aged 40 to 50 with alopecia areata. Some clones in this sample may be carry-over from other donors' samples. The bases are TGCAGCGTTGAAGGCATGTCCACAGATACGCAGTATTTT. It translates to CSVEGMSTDTQYF.